The clone carrying this T cell receptor beta chain was found a few times. Its antigen remains unidentified. The data were taken from a study of graft-versus-host responses after intestinal transplantation. Study context: Every recipient underwent anti-thymocyte globulin induction, then tacrolimus and steroids for two to four years.

Germline V gene lookup returns CDR1 SGHRS and CDR2 YFSETQ. V lost 7 bases to trimming and J lost 4 bases, with 15 bases between them. The CDR3 runs to 13 residues. Regarding the study as a whole: High graft-versus-host to host-versus-graft clonal ratios were found in allografts of patients who had graft-donor T cell macrochimerism. Investigators detected GvH clones in recipient marrow, with some emerging earlier in ileum or blood.

The assay was immunoSEQ multiplex PCR, and TCRdb's table has in-frame clones only and misses some. The table lists tens of thousands of clones, 75% to 95% of them singletons. The TCR comes from a human donor who received an intestinal transplant. The chain couples TRBV5-1 to TRBJ2-7; weak D call: TRBD1 (5 bases). The sample consisted of unstimulated CD8+ T cells sorted from spleen or lymph node cells, taken before intestinal transplant. CDR3 residues: CASSQGSRYEQYF. In DNA form, the CDR3 reads TGCGCCAGCTCCCAGGGAAGTCGGTACGAGCAGTACTTC.